Shown below are 10 T cell receptor beta chains from a single sample sequenced in a study of T cell repertoires in cytomegalovirus infection (dated by TCRdb to between 2018 and 2021). The sample's treatment or condition label, decoded: in vitro stimulation with specific CMV peptide epitopes to enrich CMV-specific T cells. The instrument given in TCRdb is Illumina HiSeq 1500. TCRdb handled the public reads itself, with Q25 trimming in fastp and clone calling in MiXCR, and kept productive beta chains. Under each unique CDR3 protein, matching rows form one entry showing the most common genes and DNA. The sample contains about 110,000 distinct CDR3 sequences, over 40% of them found a single time. The top ten hold roughly 70% of the sample. No antigen is known for these receptors. The starting material was CD8+ T cells from cultured PBMCs, obtained from culture after CMV antigen stimulation. The receptors stem from a human donor in good health (CMV status not recorded). Some clones in this sample may be carry-over from other donors' samples.

The gene calls are TRBV10-3 and TRBJ2-5, with 9 bases identical to TRBD1. This CDR3 spans 16 amino acids. Germline V lookup: CDR1 ENHRY, CDR2 SYGVKD. J was trimmed by 5 bases and V by 8 bases; bases with no gene match: 15. CDR3 nucleotides: TGTGCCATCGGACGGGACAGGGAGGTTACGGGGGAGACCCAGTACTTC. Protein sequence: CAIGRDREVTGETQYF.

This chain links TRBV19 with TRBJ2-1; no clear D gene. The V gene lost 1 base and the J gene lost 0 bases, with 7 bases spanning the gap. Per the germline V gene, CDR1 is LNHDA and CDR2 is SQIVND (reference sequence). CDR3 length: 15 residues. Here the CDR3 reads CASSIGVSSYNEQFF. CDR3 bases: TGTGCCAGTAGTATAGGGGTTAGCTCCTACAATGAGCAGTTCTTC.

V gene TRBV23-1 combines with J gene TRBJ2-1; tentatively, D is TRBD1 (6 bases). TRBV23-1 is treated as an ORF (open reading frame) with a function not yet certain. This CDR3 has 13 residues. The ends were cut back, 6 bases at V and 8 bases at J, with 14 bases in the middle. This CDR3 reads CASRDVQGDEQFF. CDR3 coding DNA: TGCGCCAGCAGGGACGTACAGGGTGATGAGCAGTTCTTC.

DNA for the CDR3: TGTGCCAGTTGGGACAGTCAACAGCCCCAGCATTTT. The encoded protein is CASWDSQQPQHF. J is TRBJ1-5 and V is TRBV19; the match to TRBD1 covers 7 bases. With 8 bases clipped from V and 7 bases from J, the junction kept 5 bases outside the gene matches. Germline loops: CDR1 LNHDA, CDR2 SQIVND (reference sequence). The CDR3 extends over 12 amino acids.

The V and J genes are TRBV19 and TRBJ1-1; D gene unclear. V lost 4 bases, J lost 0 bases, and 6 bases lay in between. CDR1 is LNHDA and CDR2 is SQIVND in the germline V gene (reference sequence). This CDR3 region has 13 residues. DNA of the CDR3: TGTGCCAGTAGTACATCATTGAACACTGAAGCTTTCTTT. Translated: CASSTSLNTEAFF. Full variable domain (remainder filled in from reference TRBV19 and TRBJ1-1): DGGITQSPKYLFRKEGQNVTLSCEQNLNHDAMYWYRQDPGQGLRLIYYSQIVNDFQKGDIAEGYSVSREKKESFPLTVTSAQKNPTAFYLCASSTSLNTEAFFGQGTRLTVV.

V gene TRBV7-2 combines with J gene TRBJ2-1; D remains unclear. Germline lookup yields CDR1 SGHTA and CDR2 FQGNSA. The CDR3 runs to 13 residues. V was clipped by 6 bases and J by 1 base, with 7 bases between them. CDR3 nucleotides: TGTGCCAGCAGGGGATGGTCCTACAATGAGCAGTTCTTC. The encoded protein is CASRGWSYNEQFF.

This clonotype turned up a few times. The chain carries TRBV14 and TRBJ1-1; 7 positions agree with TRBD1. With 7 bases clipped from V and 3 bases from J, the junction kept 8 bases outside the gene matches. Germline CDR1 and CDR2: SGHDN and FVKESK. The CDR3 covers 14 residues. CDR3 residues: CASNPTGMDTEAFF. The DNA for the CDR3 is TGTGCCAGCAACCCGACAGGGATGGACACTGAAGCTTTCTTT.

This clonotype showed up many times. The V gene is TRBV10-2, the J gene TRBJ2-7, with D tentatively TRBD1 (5 bases). This CDR3 region has 13 residues. CDR1 WSHSY and CDR2 SAAADI come from the germline V gene. V lost 9 bases and J 6 bases, leaving 18 bases between the germline ends. The CDR3, as DNA: TGCGCCAGTCAACAATGGGGCCCGGGCGAGCAGTACTTC. It is translated as CASQQWGPGEQYF.

The rearrangement joins TRBV5-6 to TRBJ1-6, with D possibly being TRBD1 (6 bases). The germline V gene encodes CDR1 SGHDT and CDR2 YYEEEE. V dropped 0 bases and J dropped 4 bases, with 8 bases sitting between them. The CDR3 is 15 amino acids. The CDR3 bases are TGTGCCAGCAGCTTGGGGACAGAGTATAATTCACCCCTCCACTTT. It codes for CASSLGTEYNSPLHF.

The genes are TRBV7-8 and TRBJ2-1, with a weak D call TRBD2 (6 bases). CDR3 size: 17 residues. Germline V lookup: CDR1 SGHVS, CDR2 FQNEAQ. The ends were cut back, 6 bases at V and 0 bases at J, with 18 bases in the middle. The CDR3: CASRRLAELSSYNEQFF. DNA for the CDR3: TGTGCCAGCAGAAGATTAGCGGAACTTAGCTCCTACAATGAGCAGTTCTTC.